This TCR beta chain was sequenced for a study of shared clonotypes between healthy human individuals. Assay used: immunoSEQ multiplex PCR; TCRdb lists only in-frame clones, some missing. The sample lists about 2.3 million clones; less than 95% were seen once. Germline loops: CDR1 MDHEN, CDR2 SYDVKM. The ends were cut back, 4 bases at V and 5 bases at J, with 14 bases in the middle. The CDR3 is made up of 14 amino acids. This clonotype was obtained from a man between 18 and 35 years old in good health. Some clones in this sample may be carry-over from other donors' samples. The specimen was naive CD4+ T cells from PBMCs. Subset indicated: CD45RA+ positively selected. The chain links TRBV28 to TRBJ2-5; D not resolved. CDR3 in amino acids: CASSSGAVRETQYF. The DNA of the CDR3 is TGTGCCAGCAGTTCGGGCGCGGTTCGGGAGACCCAGTACTTC.